Below, 16 T cell receptor beta chains from the same sample are listed, as sequenced in a study of read filtering for tumor transcriptome and immune sequencing. The library was built from about 400 ng RNA with molecular barcoded adaptors for alpha/delta and beta/gamma chains. TCRdb redid the calling of the reads with MiXCR, one entry per CDR3 protein. This sample yields about 39,000 distinct CDR3 sequences, of which over 11% are seen a single time; approximately 6.5% belongs to the top ten. The specimen was a population of CD138-negative cells sorted from bone marrow. All receptors derive from a donor aged 40 or over with multiple myeloma.

This clonotype was seen repeatedly, ten times or more. CDR3 protein: CASSSLAGGFETQYF. In nucleotides, the CDR3 is TGTGCCAGCAGCTCCCTAGCGGGAGGTTTCGAGACCCAGTACTTC. The V call is TRBV11-2, the J call TRBJ2-5; 11 bases are a match to TRBD2. The germline V gene has CDR1 SGHAT and CDR2 FQNNGV. The CDR3 spans 15 residues. The J segment lost 5 bases and the V segment lost 4 bases, leaving 6 bases of the junction unmatched.

This clonotype was recorded many times. J is TRBJ2-4 and V is TRBV12-3 or TRBV12-4, with D perhaps matching TRBD1 or TRBD2 (5 bases each). This CDR3 region has 14 residues. Deletions cut 7 bases from V and 9 bases from J, with 19 bases between. CDR3 DNA sequence: TGTGCCAGCACCCCTTTTGATCCGAGGGGCATTCAGTACTTC. This gives the protein CASTPFDPRGIQYF.

This clonotype came up many times. This chain joins TRBV5-6 and TRBJ1-5; 7 bases line up with TRBD1. The CDR3 runs to 16 residues. The V gene's germline CDR1 is SGHDT and CDR2 YYEEEE. Trimming took 1 base from V and 3 from J; bases not matched to a gene: 7. The CDR3 here is CASSLFAGGSNQPQHF. In nucleotides, the CDR3 is TGTGCCAGCAGCTTGTTTGCAGGGGGATCCAATCAGCCCCAGCATTTT. Drawing the rest from reference TRBV5-6 and TRBJ1-5, the complete variable domain is DAGVTQSPTHLIKTRGQQVTLRCSPKSGHDTVSWYQQALGQGPQFIFQYYEEEERQRGNFPDRFSGHQFPNYSSELNVNALLLGDSALYLCASSLFAGGSNQPQHFGDGTRLSIL.

In the case of this clonotype: A much larger clone lies a single base off, so this may be a read error. The V and J genes are TRBV30 and TRBJ2-6; 8 positions agree with TRBD2. The CDR3 is 18 amino acids. Germline lookup yields CDR1 GTSNPN and CDR2 SVGIG (reference sequence). V gave up 3 bases and J gave up 0 bases; unmatched junction bases: 10. The CDR3 spells CAWRTQRGTFSGANVLTF. The CDR3 nucleotides are TGTGCCTGGAGGACCCAGCGGGGGACCTTCTCTGGGGCCAACGTCCTGACTTTC.

This clonotype was recorded many times. The chain recombines TRBV7-9 with TRBJ2-2; D is unclear. Germline V gives CDR1 SEHNR, CDR2 FQNEAQ (reference sequence). The CDR3 runs 16 residues. V was cut by 1 base and J by 1 base, with 10 bases left in between. This CDR3 reads CASSLGSPVNTGELFF. CDR3 sequence (DNA): TGTGCCAGCAGCTTAGGTTCTCCAGTGAACACCGGGGAGCTGTTTTTT.

This clonotype occurred many times. This chain links TRBV10-1 with TRBJ2-7; possibly TRBD1 for D (6 bases). The germline V and J ends were trimmed by 3 bases and 2 bases, with 11 bases remaining between them. Germline loops: CDR1 WNHNN, CDR2 SYGVQD (reference sequence). The CDR3 is 14 amino acids. The CDR3 nucleotides are TGCGCCAGCAGTGACCCACAGGGTGCCTACGAGCAGTACTTC. Translated, it gives CASSDPQGAYEQYF.

This clonotype was seen at least ten times. The chain combines TRBV7-8 with TRBJ1-5; 7 nucleotides agree with TRBD1. CDR1 SGHVS and CDR2 FQNEAQ come from the germline V gene. The CDR3 loop spans 14 amino acids. The J segment lost 0 bases and the V segment lost 4 bases, leaving 0 bases of the junction unmatched. DNA of the CDR3: TGTGCCAGCAGCTGGGACAGTAGCAATCAGCCCCAGCATTTT. It specifies CASSWDSSNQPQHF. The whole variable domain, remainder taken from reference TRBV7-8 and TRBJ1-5, is GAGVSQSPRYKVAKRGQDVALRCDPISGHVSLFWYQQALGQGPEFLTYFQNEAQLDKSGLPSDRFFAERPEGSVSTLKIQRTQQEDSAVYLCASSWDSSNQPQHFGDGTRLSIL.

This clonotype was detected many times. The V call is TRBV19, the J call TRBJ2-4; D might be TRBD1 or TRBD2, each matching 5 bases. The germline gives CDR1 LNHDA, CDR2 SQIVND (reference sequence). Trimming cost V 0 bases and J 9 bases, with 21 bases left between them. The CDR3 loop spans 17 amino acids. CDR3: CASSIDFGEATGGIQYF. The CDR3 DNA reads as TGTGCCAGTAGTATAGATTTTGGCGAGGCTACTGGGGGCATTCAGTACTTC.

The table lists this clonotype with many counts. The chain couples TRBV11-3 to TRBJ1-2; D gene uncertain. Germline-derived CDR1 and CDR2 are SGHNT and YENEEA. This CDR3 has 15 residues. V was trimmed by 3 bases and J by 0 bases, leaving 11 bases between them. Written as DNA, the CDR3 is TGTGCCAGCAGCTTGGAGTCACCAGCTAACTATGGCTACACCTTC. The encoded protein is CASSLESPANYGYTF.

There are a few counts of this clonotype. The chain has TRBV12-3 or TRBV12-4 and TRBJ1-5; D is unresolved. With 5 bases removed from V and 7 bases from J, the gap between germline ends came to 12 bases. This CDR3 comprises 13 residues. The CDR3 reads CASSPAGEQPQHF. CDR3 sequence (DNA): TGTGCCAGCAGTCCAGCCGGGGAACAGCCCCAGCATTTT.

At least ten counts were recorded for this clonotype. The V gene is TRBV12-3 or TRBV12-4, the J gene TRBJ1-1; TRBD1 agrees at 8 bases. V gave up 2 bases and J gave up 2 bases; unmatched junction bases: 4. This CDR3 is built from 15 residues. The CDR3 bases are TGTGCCAGCAGTTTAACACAGGGGGTAAACACTGAAGCTTTCTTT. It specifies CASSLTQGVNTEAFF.

The chain has TRBV19 and TRBJ2-1, with D perhaps TRBD1 or TRBD2 (5 bases each). V dropped 6 bases and J dropped 9 bases, with 18 bases sitting between them. In germline, CDR1 is LNHDA, CDR2 SQIVND (reference sequence). The CDR3 runs to 14 residues. CDR3 sequence (DNA): TGTGCCAGTAGGACCGGGGCCGTTGGGGGTGAGCAGTTCTTC. As protein: CASRTGAVGGEQFF.

In this sample, this clonotype turned up many times. V is TRBV5-4 and J is TRBJ2-3; D uncertain. Germline V CDR1 and CDR2: SGHNT, YYREEE (reference sequence). The ends were cut back, 5 bases at V and 3 bases at J, with 16 bases in the middle. The CDR3 has 15 residues. The CDR3 nucleotides read TGTGCCAGCAGTCTAGGGCGCGTAGGGACAGATACGCAGTATTTT. It yields the protein CASSLGRVGTDTQYF.

As regards this clonotype: This may come from a read error, since a much larger clone is one base off. The J gene is TRBJ1-5, the V gene TRBV7-3, with TRBD1 as a possible D gene (5 bases). V was pared by 7 bases and J by 6 bases, with 19 bases between. The CDR3 runs 15 residues. Per germline, CDR1 SGHTA and CDR2 FQGTGA. The CDR3 protein is CASNSGHRRIQPQHF. The DNA for the CDR3 is TGTGCCAGCAACTCCGGACACCGAAGAATTCAGCCCCAGCATTTT.

This clonotype appeared many times. The gene calls are TRBV3-1 and TRBJ2-7; 7 bases map to TRBD1. From germline, CDR1 is LGHDT and CDR2 YNNKEL (reference sequence). The CDR3 spans 15 residues. The V gene end was trimmed by 4 bases and the J gene end by 3 bases; junction bases not matched to a gene: 9. CDR3 amino acids: CASSPASTGFYEQYF. Here the CDR3 DNA reads TGTGCCAGCAGCCCGGCATCGACAGGGTTCTACGAGCAGTACTTC.

This clonotype came up many times. V and J are TRBV12-3 or TRBV12-4 and TRBJ2-5; the match to TRBD2 covers 8 bases. Trimming at V came to 9 bases and at J to 4 bases, leaving 4 bases not matched to a gene. This CDR3 region has 12 residues. CDR3 DNA sequence: TGTGCCAGGGCACGGGGGGGAGAGACCCAGTACTTC. Its protein is CARARGGETQYF.